The present TCR beta chain was sequenced within a study of cytomegalovirus exposure and HLA in healthy donors. Across the whole study: Samples from HLA-typed donors yielded about 85 million unique TCRs in an early data release.

In the PCR, 60 Vbeta and 13 Jbeta primers were used. Sequenced by immunoSEQ multiplex PCR; TCRdb stores in-frame clones only, minus some. The sample includes around 86,000 clones, about three quarters seen only once; the top ten take approximately 5.7%. Study results and limitations: An analysis that came later showed most CMV-associated TCR beta chains appearing HLA-restricted. Donor immune exposure was known only as CMV serostatus. According to a later analysis, donors in an Asian-associated ancestry cluster reportedly had fewer N-insertions than the approximately 670-donor mean.

As concerns this clone: No antigen is known for it.

The sequenced sample consisted of PBMCs. The clonotype was recovered from a female donor in good health and CMV-seronegative.

The CDR3 DNA follows: TGCGCCAGCAGCCAACAACAGGGGGCACGATCACCCCTCCACTTT. It is translated as CASSQQQGARSPLHF. This chain connects TRBV4-3 to TRBJ1-6, with TRBD1 matching over 9 bases. CDR3 length equals 15 residues. V lost 2 bases to trimming and J lost 10 bases; unmatched junction nucleotides: 6. Germline V gene data show CDR1 as LGHNA and CDR2 as YSLEER.